The next 5 T cell receptor beta chains were all read from a single sample in a study of regulatory T cells in long-lasting Graves disease. Investigators prepared the TCR beta libraries by applying iRepertoire HTBI primers and Arm-PCR of CDR3 regions. TCRdb reprocessed the multiplex PCR reads with MiXCR, giving one entry per CDR3 protein. This sample yields around 480,000 distinct CDR3 sequences, of which around 16% are seen a single time; roughly 25% belongs to the top ten. Time point indicated: newly diagnosed GD, antithyroid drugs for less than 3 months. After RNA was extracted from PBMCs, the TCR library was made from it. The same sample was also used in a study of T cells in Graves' hyperthyroidism and ophthalmopathy.

Material: peripheral blood mononuclear cells (PBMCs), obtained at new diagnosis, from a patient treated with antithyroid drugs. The receptors were gathered from a woman aged 35-65 years with Graves disease.

This clonotype was recorded at least ten times. The V and J genes are TRBV12-3 or TRBV12-4 and TRBJ2-1; 8 bases line up with TRBD2. The CDR3 runs 12 residues. Trimming removed 6 bases from V and 10 bases from J; junction bases left unmatched: 5. The CDR3 region has the DNA TGTGCCAGCAGCCCGGGGGGGGTCGAGCAGTTCTTC. Its protein is CASSPGGVEQFF.

This clonotype was detected ten times or more. This chain joins TRBV20-1 and TRBJ2-3; D is perhaps TRBD2 (6 bases). CDR1 is DFQATT, CDR2 SNEGSKA, per germline (reference sequence). The CDR3 spans 14 residues. The CDR3 region is CSAEGWGGTDTQYF. The DNA for the CDR3 is TGCAGCGCGGAGGGGTGGGGCGGCACAGATACGCAGTATTTT.

V and J are TRBV5-1 and TRBJ2-2; D is ambiguous. Germline-derived CDR1 and CDR2 are SGHRS and YFSETQ. V was shortened by 7 bases and J by 1 base, with 8 bases between the two germline ends. This CDR3 comprises 13 residues. The CDR3 reads CASASGNTGELFF. DNA of the CDR3: TGCGCCAGCGCGTCTGGGAACACCGGGGAGCTGTTTTTT. The full variable domain, with the rest looked up from reference TRBV5-1 and TRBJ2-2, is KAGVTQTPRYLIKTRGQQVTLSCSPISGHRSVSWYQQTPGQGLQFLFEYFSETQRNKGNFPGRFSGRQFSNSRSEMNVSTLELGDSALYLCASASGNTGELFFGEGSRLTVL.

This clonotype was recorded many times. V and J are TRBV18 and TRBJ1-1; no reliable D call. The CDR3 sequence is 14 residues long. Trimming stripped 3 bases from V and 0 bases from J, with 8 bases between. The V gene's germline CDR1 is KGHSH and CDR2 LQKENI. Here the CDR3 DNA reads TGTGCCAGCTCACCGCAGGAGATGAACACTGAAGCTTTCTTT. Amino acid sequence: CASSPQEMNTEAFF.

The chain joins TRBV19 to TRBJ1-2; D not certain. CDR3 length: 13 residues. Germline CDR1 is LNHDA and CDR2 is SQIVND (reference sequence). The germline V and J ends were trimmed by 10 bases and 4 bases, with 16 bases remaining between them. CDR3 protein: CATSIQQSYGYTF. The CDR3 bases are TGTGCCACCTCGATTCAACAGAGCTATGGCTACACCTTC.